One and the same sample provided the 10 T cell receptor beta chains below, sequenced in a study of blood T cell repertoires in COVID-19. Method: immunoSEQ multiplex PCR; TCRdb's copy keeps in-frame clones and lacks some. The table has fewer than 350,000 clones, almost 90% seen once. Sequenced input: PBMCs or T cells enriched from blood (not recorded which). Receptor source: a woman between 25 and 40 years old who had been exposed to COVID-19.

This clone has more than one count but fewer than ten. This chain links TRBV28 with TRBJ1-2; 10 bases are a match to TRBD1. The length of the CDR3 is 16 residues. V lost 5 bases to trimming and J lost 4 bases; unmatched junction nucleotides: 10. Looked up from germline, CDR1 is MDHEN and CDR2 is SYDVKM. The CDR3 nucleotides are TGTGCCAGCAGTCCCACTCGGACAGGGGGGACCTATGGCTACACCTTC. Translation gives CASSPTRTGGTYGYTF.

The chain recombines TRBV15 with TRBJ2-2, with TRBD2 identical over 8 bases. The V and J ends lost 1 base and 8 bases, in that order; junction bases with no gene match: 18. The CDR3 totals 19 residues. Germline values: CDR1 LNHNV, CDR2 YYDKDF (reference sequence). The DNA of the CDR3 is TGTGCCACCAGCAGAGCCCCATTCACGGGACTAGTGATGTCAGGGGAGCTGTTTTTT. The encoded protein is CATSRAPFTGLVMSGELFF. The full variable domain, in which reference TRBV15 and TRBJ2-2 provide the parts outside the CDR3, is DAMVIQNPRYQVTQFGKPVTLSCSQTLNHNVMYWYQQKSSQAPKLLFHYYDKDFNNEADTPDNFQSRRPNTSFCFLDIRSPGLGDTAMYLCATSRAPFTGLVMSGELFFGEGSRLTVL.

The chain is built from TRBV7-3 and TRBJ2-2; 13 positions match TRBD2. Trimming cost V 4 bases and J 7 bases; bases outside gene matches: 6. Germline V lookup: CDR1 SGHTA, CDR2 FQGTGA. The CDR3 covers 16 residues. The CDR3 loop is CASSSTSGRAVGELFF. In DNA form, the CDR3 reads TGTGCCAGCAGCTCAACTAGCGGGAGGGCCGTCGGGGAGCTGTTTTTT.

The V call is TRBV28, the J call TRBJ2-1, with D possibly TRBD1 on 5 matching bases. Germline V gene sequence: CDR1 MDHEN, CDR2 SYDVKM. CDR3 length: 13 amino acids. The V and J ends lost 9 bases and 4 bases respectively, with 13 bases between them. CDR3 DNA: TGTGCCAGTTCGACAGCGAATTACAATGAGCAGTTCTTC. Translation gives CASSTANYNEQFF.

For the CDR3, the DNA is TGCAGCGTTGGTGGTAGCGGGAGGACCTCGCCTAGCACAGATACGCAGTATTTT. It specifies CSVGGSGRTSPSTDTQYF. V is TRBV29-1 and J is TRBJ2-3; 10 bases fit TRBD2. CDR1 SQVTM and CDR2 ANQGSEA come from the germline V gene. V dropped 4 bases and J dropped 0; count of bases not matched to a gene: 13. This CDR3 contains 18 residues.

V is TRBV21-1 and J is TRBJ2-7; TRBD2 was called by the table and not checked on the DNA. TRBV21-1 is termed a pseudogene. The CDR3 sequence is 15 residues long. The CDR3 region is CASSKGIAGDYEQYF. CDR3 bases: TGTGCCAGCAGCAAAGGGATAGCGGGCGATTACGAGCAGTACTTC.

The chain combines TRBV6-2 or TRBV6-3 with TRBJ2-7, with 8 bases matching TRBD2. Per the germline V gene, CDR1 is MNHEY and CDR2 is SVGEGT. This CDR3 region has 14 residues. J gave up 5 bases and V 6 bases, and 9 bases lay outside the gene matches. The CDR3: CASSQLAVNNEQYF. In nucleotides, the CDR3 is TGTGCCAGCAGCCAACTAGCGGTCAACAACGAGCAGTACTTC.

The chain recombines TRBV20-1 with TRBJ2-7; 11 bases are a match to TRBD1. Unmatched junction bases numbered 6, after V lost 3 bases and J lost 2 bases. Looked up from germline, CDR1 is DFQATT and CDR2 is SNEGSKA (reference sequence). The CDR3 has 15 amino acids. The CDR3 coding sequence is TGCAGTGCTAGTCACCGGGACAGGGGGACCTACGAGCAGTACTTC. Amino acids: CSASHRDRGTYEQYF.

The chain combines TRBV7-3 with TRBJ2-6; D unclear. The CDR3 runs to 13 residues. Germline V gene lookup returns CDR1 SGHTA and CDR2 FQGTGA. Trimming pared 10 bases from V and 3 bases from J, leaving 10 bases between. CDR3 region: CATRVFGANVLTF. In DNA form, the CDR3 reads TGTGCCACCCGGGTTTTTGGGGCCAACGTCCTGACTTTC.

This sequence joins TRBV7-3 and TRBJ2-1; D is uncertain. The V end lost 3 bases, the J end lost 6 bases, and 12 bases lay between the germline ends. The CDR3 is made up of 14 amino acids. In germline, CDR1 is SGHTA, CDR2 FQGTGA. The CDR3 region has the DNA TGTGCCAGCAGCTTTCTTTCTACCTCCAATGAGCAGTTCTTC. This codes for CASSFLSTSNEQFF.